This TCR beta chain was recorded in a study of cytomegalovirus exposure and HLA in healthy donors. Whole-study findings and limits: In vitro data verified three CMV-associated chains as specific for CMV antigens.

PCR involved 60 Vbeta and 13 Jbeta primers. The data were produced by immunoSEQ multiplex PCR, yet TCRdb's version contains in-frame clones alone and is incomplete. The data hold about 160,000 clones, with roughly 80% observed a single time. The CDR3 is 14 residues long. Trimming removed 6 bases from V and 3 bases from J, with 13 bases in between. Looked up from germline, CDR1 is SGHTS and CDR2 is YDEGEE. Notes on this clone: Its specificity is unknown.

The clonotype comes from a female donor in good health and CMV-seronegative. The sample taken for sequencing was PBMCs. This chain joins TRBV5-8 and TRBJ2-1; perhaps TRBD2 as D (6 bases). CDR3 in DNA: TGTGCCAGCATCCAGCCGGGACTCTACAATGAGCAGTTCTTC. Amino acids: CASIQPGLYNEQFF.